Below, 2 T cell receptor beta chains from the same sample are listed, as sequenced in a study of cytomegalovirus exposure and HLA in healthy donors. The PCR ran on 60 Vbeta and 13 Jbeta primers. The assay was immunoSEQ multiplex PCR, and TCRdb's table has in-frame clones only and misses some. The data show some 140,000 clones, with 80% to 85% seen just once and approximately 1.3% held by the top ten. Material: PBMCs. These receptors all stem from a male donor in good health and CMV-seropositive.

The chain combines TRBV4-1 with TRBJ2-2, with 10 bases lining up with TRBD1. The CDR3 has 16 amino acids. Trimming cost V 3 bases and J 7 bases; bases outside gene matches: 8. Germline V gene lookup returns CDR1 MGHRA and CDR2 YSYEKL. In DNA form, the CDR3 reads TGCGCCAGCAGCCACGCCGGGACAGGGGTTATCGGGGAGCTGTTTTTT. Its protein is CASSHAGTGVIGELFF.

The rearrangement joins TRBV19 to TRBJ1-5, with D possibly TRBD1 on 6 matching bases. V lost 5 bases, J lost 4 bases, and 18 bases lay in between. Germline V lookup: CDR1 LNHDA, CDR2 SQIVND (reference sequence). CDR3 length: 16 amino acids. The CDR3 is CASSLDSLPNNQPQHF. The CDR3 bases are TGTGCCAGTAGTTTGGACAGTCTCCCGAATAATCAGCCCCAGCATTTT.